This T cell receptor beta chain was captured by sequencing in a study of cytomegalovirus exposure and HLA in healthy donors. Per the germline V gene, CDR1 is SGHNT and CDR2 is YYREEE (reference sequence). V lost 0 bases, J lost 6 bases, and 6 bases stayed unmatched. The CDR3 length is 15 residues. 60 Vbeta and 13 Jbeta primers were used in PCR. The protocol was immunoSEQ multiplex PCR, while the TCRdb copy is restricted to in-frame clones and leaves out a portion. Of about 120,000 clones in the sample, 63% were seen once. There are a few counts of this clone. The chain is built from TRBV5-4 and TRBJ2-1; 7 nucleotides line up with TRBD2. Sequenced material: PBMCs. This clonotype was obtained from a man between 40 and 49 years old in good health and CMV-seropositive. As DNA, the CDR3 is TGTGCCAGCAGCTTGGATCAGCGGGGCACCAATGAGCAGTTCTTC. This sequence encodes CASSLDQRGTNEQFF.